One and the same sample provided the 32 T cell receptor beta chains below, sequenced in a study of cytomegalovirus exposure and HLA in healthy donors. Repertoires were generated with immunoSEQ multiplex PCR, while TCRdb's copy carries only in-frame clones and drops some. In the table there are 140,000 to 150,000 clones, about nine tenths of which are singletons. Sequencing was done on a sample of PBMCs. All receptors derive from a man aged 18 to 30 in good health and CMV-seronegative.

The chain recombines TRBV28 with TRBJ2-6; 10 bases are a match to TRBD1. Trimming cost V 5 bases and J 4 bases; bases outside gene matches: 11. This CDR3 is built from 18 residues. CDR1 and CDR2 from the germline V gene are MDHEN and SYDVKM. The CDR3 spells CASSEGQGSSRGANVLTF. CDR3 nucleotide sequence: TGTGCCAGCAGTGAGGGACAGGGGAGCTCTAGGGGGGCCAACGTCCTGACTTTC.

The chain joins TRBV19 to TRBJ1-4; 7 bases agree with TRBD1. The length of the CDR3 is 14 residues. Germline CDR1 reads LNHDA; CDR2 reads SQIVND (reference sequence). Trimming at V came to 7 bases and at J to 14 bases, leaving 16 bases not matched to a gene. CDR3 sequence reads: CASISGAGGRILFF. The DNA for the CDR3 is TGTGCCAGTATTTCCGGGGCAGGGGGTCGAATCCTGTTTTTT.

The genes are TRBV2 and TRBJ1-1, with 8 bases fitting TRBD1. Germline trimming cut 7 bases from V and 4 bases from J; bases unmatched to any gene: 5. This CDR3 spans 13 amino acids. Germline CDR1 SNHLY, CDR2 FYNNEI. The CDR3 bases are TGTGCCAGCAAAAAACAGGGGGGCACTGAAGCTTTCTTT. It yields the protein CASKKQGGTEAFF. Combining the CDR3 with reference TRBV2 and TRBJ1-1 gives the whole variable domain EPEVTQTPSHQVTQMGQEVILRCVPISNHLYFYWYRQILGQKVEFLVSFYNNEISEKSEIFDDQFSVERPDGSNFTLKIRSTKLEDSAMYFCASKKQGGTEAFFGQGTRLTVV.

This clone has more than one count but fewer than ten. The V gene is TRBV23-1, the J gene TRBJ2-2; 9 bases line up with TRBD1. TRBV23-1 is reported as an ORF; its role is uncertain. The CDR3 runs 19 residues. With V trimmed by 2 bases and J by 5 bases, 15 bases remained unmatched. CDR3 nucleotides: TGCGCCAGCAGTCAACTTGGGACCGGGGACAGGGCTCGGACCGGGGAGCTGTTTTTT. Its protein product is CASSQLGTGDRARTGELFF.

The V call is TRBV5-4, the J call TRBJ1-1; D gene ambiguous. V shed 0 bases and J shed 5 bases, with 11 bases lying between them. The CDR3 is 14 residues long. Germline-derived CDR1 and CDR2 are SGHNT and YYREEE (reference sequence). The DNA for the CDR3 is TGTGCCAGCAGCTTGGAGAGGGATGGGACTGAAGCTTTCTTT. Translating it yields CASSLERDGTEAFF.

V usage is TRBV5-4 and J usage is TRBJ1-2; no reliable D call. CDR1 and CDR2 from the germline V gene are SGHNT and YYREEE (reference sequence). Trimming left V 4 bases short and J 0 bases short, with 13 bases between. This CDR3 spans 15 amino acids. This chain's CDR3 is CASSRKQNPNYGYTF. The CDR3 DNA reads TGTGCCAGCAGCCGAAAGCAAAACCCTAACTATGGCTACACCTTC.

In its sample, this clone was seen once. This chain connects TRBV5-1 to TRBJ2-7; 8 nucleotides match TRBD1. The CDR3 loop spans 16 amino acids. The V gene's germline CDR1 is SGHRS and CDR2 YFSETQ. The V segment lost 0 bases and the J segment 3 bases; nucleotides outside the gene matches: 8. CDR3 bases: TGCGCCAGCAGCTTGGGATCGACAGGGGAGGTCTACGAGCAGTACTTC. The encoded protein is CASSLGSTGEVYEQYF.

This clone showed up just once. This chain links TRBV27 with TRBJ1-2; TRBD1 agrees at 7 bases. The CDR3 is 15 residues long. Germline assignment: CDR1 MNHEY and CDR2 SMNVEV (reference sequence). After removal of 5 bases from V and 1 base from J, the junction contained 7 bases not matched to a gene. CDR3 bases: TGTGCCAGCAGTCCGCGGACAGGCCGTAACTATGGCTACACCTTC. Encoded protein: CASSPRTGRNYGYTF.

This rearrangement joins TRBV30 to TRBJ2-7; D is perhaps TRBD2 (5 bases). V dropped 0 bases and J dropped 7 bases, with 13 bases sitting between them. The CDR3 runs to 13 residues. CDR1 GTSNPN and CDR2 SVGIG come from the germline V gene (reference sequence). CDR3 amino acids: CAWSVQASTEQYV. DNA for the CDR3: TGTGCCTGGAGTGTGCAGGCTAGCACAGAGCAGTACGTC.

The genes are TRBV30 and TRBJ1-2; TRBD1 aligns across 10 bases. Germline CDR1 is GTSNPN and CDR2 is SVGIG (reference sequence). The length of the CDR3 is 19 residues. With V trimmed by 3 bases and J by 4 bases, 20 bases remained unmatched. CDR3 DNA sequence: TGTGCCTGGAGCCCCCTCATCCGGGACAGGGGAATGGGATTCTATGGCTACACCTTC. It specifies CAWSPLIRDRGMGFYGYTF.

V and J are TRBV6-1 and TRBJ1-1; weak D call: TRBD1 (5 bases). V dropped 2 bases and J dropped 4 bases, with 14 bases sitting between them. The CDR3 length is 15 residues. Germline CDR1 and CDR2: MNHNS and SASEGT. In DNA form, the CDR3 reads TGTGCCAGCAGTGAATTGAGCGCGGGGGGCACTGAAGCTTTCTTT. Encoded protein: CASSELSAGGTEAFF.

The V call is TRBV29-1, the J call TRBJ1-1; D may be TRBD1 (5 bases). This CDR3 contains 12 residues. Looked up from germline, CDR1 is SQVTM and CDR2 is ANQGSEA. V was shortened by 3 bases and J by 5 bases, with 10 bases between the two germline ends. The CDR3 DNA follows: TGCAGCGTTGAGGGGGGTATGACTGAAGCTTTCTTT. This sequence encodes CSVEGGMTEAFF.

The chain is built from TRBV2 and TRBJ2-1, with a possible D match to TRBD2 (5 bases). The CDR3 sequence is 13 residues long. CDR1 is SNHLY and CDR2 is FYNNEI in the germline V gene. CDR3 protein: CVSGLASYNEQFF. The CDR3 DNA sequence: TGTGTGAGCGGTCTAGCCTCCTACAATGAGCAGTTCTTC.

This chain connects TRBV6-1 to TRBJ1-1; weak D call: TRBD1 (5 bases). CDR1 is MNHNS and CDR2 is SASEGT in the germline V gene. V shed 9 bases and J shed 0 bases, with 17 bases lying between them. The CDR3 runs 15 residues. CDR3: CASKRDRTMNTEAFF. DNA of the CDR3: TGTGCCAGTAAAAGAGACAGAACTATGAACACTGAAGCTTTCTTT.

The V gene is TRBV11-2, the J gene TRBJ2-7; 7 bases match TRBD1. The length of the CDR3 is 14 residues. Germline CDR1 SGHAT, CDR2 FQNNGV. V gave up 5 bases and J gave up 0 bases; unmatched junction bases: 4. The CDR3 DNA reads TGTGCCAGCAGCCGACAGGGTCCCTCCTACGAGCAGTACTTC. Translation gives CASSRQGPSYEQYF.

This clone was seen once. The chain combines TRBV7-8 with TRBJ1-5, with 7 bases lining up with TRBD1. CDR3 length: 14 residues. Trimming cost V 5 bases and J 6 bases; bases outside gene matches: 7. The germline gives CDR1 SGHVS, CDR2 FQNEAQ. The CDR3 is CASSLRQGVQPQHF. The DNA for the CDR3 is TGTGCCAGCAGCCTTCGACAGGGTGTTCAGCCCCAGCATTTT.

The chain combines TRBV5-4 with TRBJ1-2, with D possibly matching TRBD1 (5 bases). The CDR3 extends over 14 amino acids. The germline V and J ends were trimmed by 6 bases and 8 bases, with 20 bases remaining between them. Germline CDR1 reads SGHNT; CDR2 reads YYREEE (reference sequence). CDR3 region: CASNANLGASGYTF. CDR3 DNA: TGTGCCAGCAACGCCAACCTTGGGGCCAGCGGCTACACCTTC. The full variable domain, its missing parts supplied by reference TRBV5-4 and TRBJ1-2, is ETGVTQSPTHLIKTRGQQVTLRCSSQSGHNTVSWYQQALGQGPQFIFQYYREEENGRGNFPPRFSGLQFPNYSSELNVNALELDDSALYLCASNANLGASGYTFGSGTRLTVV.

The rearrangement uses TRBV6-5 and TRBJ2-7, with D maybe TRBD1 (6 bases). Trimming pared 0 bases from V and 2 bases from J, leaving 8 bases between. Germline V gene data show CDR1 as MNHEY and CDR2 as SVGAGI. The CDR3 sequence is 14 residues long. The CDR3 DNA sequence: TGTGCCAGCAGTTACTCGGCAGGGGCCTACGAGCAGTACGTC. Protein: CASSYSAGAYEQYV.

The chain is built from TRBV29-1 and TRBJ2-6, with 7 bases identical to TRBD1. This CDR3 region has 15 residues. With 2 bases clipped from V and 2 bases from J, the junction kept 3 bases outside the gene matches. Germline CDR1 and CDR2: SQVTM and ANQGSEA. CDR3 sequence reads: CSVERGLPGANVLTF. DNA for the CDR3: TGCAGCGTTGAAAGGGGGCTCCCTGGGGCCAACGTCCTGACTTTC. Drawing the rest from reference TRBV29-1 and TRBJ2-6, the complete variable domain is SAVISQKPSRDICQRGTSLTIQCQVDSQVTMMFWYRQQPGQSLTLIATANQGSEATYESGFVIDKFPISRPNLTFSTLTVSNMSPEDSSIYLCSVERGLPGANVLTFGAGSRLTVL.

V and J are TRBV6-5 and TRBJ2-1; no clear D. The CDR3 sequence is 14 residues long. Trimming removed 0 bases at V and 8 bases at J, with 11 bases between. The V gene's germline CDR1 is MNHEY and CDR2 SVGAGI. The CDR3 DNA is TGTGCCAGCAGTTACTCGTTCAGGTCCGATGAGCAGTTCTTC. It specifies CASSYSFRSDEQFF.

CDR3 nucleotide sequence: TGTGCCACGGGGGGGGCCCGGGGTAGCGGGAGAGGGTCCTACAATGAGCAGTTCTTC. Translated: CATGGARGSGRGSYNEQFF. The rearrangement uses TRBV2 and TRBJ2-1, with TRBD2 matching over 9 bases. This CDR3 is 19 amino acids long. Germline CDR1 SNHLY, CDR2 FYNNEI. The trim removed 10 bases at V and 1 base at J, leaving 20 bases unmatched.

The CDR3 DNA reads as TGTGCCAGTAGTTCGACAAGAAACACCATATATTTT. Encoded protein: CASSSTRNTIYF. The chain uses TRBV19 and TRBJ1-3; D call uncertain. V dropped 5 bases and J dropped 5 bases, with 7 bases sitting between them. The CDR3 extends over 12 amino acids. The germline gives CDR1 LNHDA, CDR2 SQIVND (reference sequence).

The chain combines TRBV5-6 with TRBJ2-3, with D perhaps matching TRBD2 (6 bases). The germline gives CDR1 SGHDT, CDR2 YYEEEE. The CDR3 is made up of 15 amino acids. Trimming cost V 0 bases and J 4 bases, with 12 bases left between them. The CDR3 DNA is TGTGCCAGCAGCTTGGCCTCCGGCGGGGCAGATACGCAGTATTTT. It translates to CASSLASGGADTQYF. The full variable domain, its missing parts supplied by reference TRBV5-6 and TRBJ2-3, is DAGVTQSPTHLIKTRGQQVTLRCSPKSGHDTVSWYQQALGQGPQFIFQYYEEEERQRGNFPDRFSGHQFPNYSSELNVNALLLGDSALYLCASSLASGGADTQYFGPGTRLTVL.

The V gene is TRBV18, the J gene TRBJ1-2, with D perhaps matching TRBD1 (5 bases). CDR3 length: 14 residues. Germline lookup yields CDR1 KGHSH and CDR2 LQKENI. Trimming cost V 0 bases and J 5 bases, with 10 bases left between them. The CDR3 bases are TGTGCCAGCTCACCACCTGGGGCAGTTTATGGCTACACCTTC. It yields the protein CASSPPGAVYGYTF.

The chain joins TRBV5-1 to TRBJ1-6; 8 nucleotides line up with TRBD1. This CDR3 comprises 15 residues. The trim removed 4 bases at V and 7 bases at J, leaving 7 bases unmatched. From germline, CDR1 is SGHRS and CDR2 YFSETQ. The CDR3 spells CASSPRTGSNSPLHF. Written as DNA, the CDR3 is TGCGCCAGCAGCCCGAGGACAGGGAGCAATTCACCCCTCCACTTT. Filled out from reference TRBV5-1 and TRBJ1-6, the complete variable domain reads KAGVTQTPRYLIKTRGQQVTLSCSPISGHRSVSWYQQTPGQGLQFLFEYFSETQRNKGNFPGRFSGRQFSNSRSEMNVSTLELGDSALYLCASSPRTGSNSPLHFGNGTRLTVT.

The chain combines TRBV18 with TRBJ1-5; D perhaps matches TRBD1 (6 bases). Per germline, CDR1 KGHSH and CDR2 LQKENI. Trimming left V 3 bases short and J 3 bases short, with 15 bases between. This CDR3 contains 16 residues. The CDR3 sequence is CASSPARGGVNQPQHF. The DNA of the CDR3 is TGTGCCAGCTCACCGGCGCGGGGGGGCGTCAATCAGCCCCAGCATTTT.

The chain has TRBV11-2 and TRBJ2-1; 8 bases match TRBD2. CDR1 and CDR2 from the germline V gene are SGHAT and FQNNGV. The CDR3 contains 14 residues. V lost 1 base and J lost 7; bases outside the gene matches: 3. The CDR3 here is CASSLAGGRNEQFF. The DNA of the CDR3 is TGTGCCAGCAGCTTAGCGGGGGGGCGGAATGAGCAGTTCTTC.

The chain carries TRBV2 and TRBJ2-2; 9 bases line up with TRBD1. Germline V CDR1 and CDR2: SNHLY, FYNNEI. The V and J ends lost 10 bases and 0 bases, in that order; junction bases with no gene match: 6. The CDR3 covers 15 residues. CDR3 nucleotides: TGTGCCACCAAAAGGGACAGGGCGAACACCGGGGAGCTGTTTTTT. It translates to CATKRDRANTGELFF.

Concerning this clone: This may arise from a read error, as a much more abundant clone is one base away. CDR3 sequence (DNA): TGTGCCAGCAGCCGACAGTCGAACACTGAAGCTTTCTTT. Protein: CASSRQSNTEAFF. The chain joins TRBV7-3 to TRBJ1-1; perhaps TRBD1 as D (5 bases). V dropped 5 bases and J dropped 1 base, with 8 bases sitting between them. This CDR3 has 13 residues. CDR1 is SGHTA and CDR2 is FQGTGA in the germline V gene.

In this sample, this clone turned up a few times. The CDR3 DNA is TGTGCCAGTAGGGCAGGGACTAACTATGGCTACACCTTC. It specifies CASRAGTNYGYTF. This chain joins TRBV19 and TRBJ1-2, with D possibly being TRBD1 (5 bases). Germline lookup yields CDR1 LNHDA and CDR2 SQIVND (reference sequence). This CDR3 region has 13 residues. The V and J ends lost 6 bases and 0 bases respectively, with 8 bases between them.

V is TRBV28 and J is TRBJ2-1; 11 positions agree with TRBD2. Trimming cost V 7 bases and J 6 bases; bases outside gene matches: 8. Looked up from germline, CDR1 is MDHEN and CDR2 is SYDVKM. CDR3 size: 15 residues. CDR3 coding DNA: TGTGCCAGCACCCCCGGGACTAGCGGCGTCAATGAGCAGTTCTTC. Protein product: CASTPGTSGVNEQFF.

The V call is TRBV28, the J call TRBJ2-5; D might be TRBD2 (5 bases). The CDR3 has 14 amino acids. Germline assignment: CDR1 MDHEN and CDR2 SYDVKM. V lost 3 bases, J lost 2 bases, and 10 bases lay in between. The CDR3 protein is CASSLLAVQETQYF. CDR3 nucleotides: TGTGCCAGCAGTTTGCTAGCAGTGCAAGAGACCCAGTACTTC.